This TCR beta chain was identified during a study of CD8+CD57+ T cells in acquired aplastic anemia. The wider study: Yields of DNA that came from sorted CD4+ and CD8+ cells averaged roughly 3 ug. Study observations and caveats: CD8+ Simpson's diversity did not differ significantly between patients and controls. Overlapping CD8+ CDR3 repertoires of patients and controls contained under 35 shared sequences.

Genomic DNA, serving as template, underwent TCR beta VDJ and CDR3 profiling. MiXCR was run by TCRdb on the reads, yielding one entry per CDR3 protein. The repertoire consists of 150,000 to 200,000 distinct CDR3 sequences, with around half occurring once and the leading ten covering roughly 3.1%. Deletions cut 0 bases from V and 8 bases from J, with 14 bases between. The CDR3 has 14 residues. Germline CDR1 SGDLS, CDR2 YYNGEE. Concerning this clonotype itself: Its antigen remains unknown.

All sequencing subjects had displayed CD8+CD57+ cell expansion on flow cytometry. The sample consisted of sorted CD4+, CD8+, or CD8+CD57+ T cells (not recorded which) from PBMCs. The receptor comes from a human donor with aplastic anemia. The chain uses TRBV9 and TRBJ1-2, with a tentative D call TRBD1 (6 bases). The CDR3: CASSVATGRDGYTF. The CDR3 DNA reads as TGTGCCAGCAGCGTAGCTACAGGGAGGGACGGCTACACCTTC.